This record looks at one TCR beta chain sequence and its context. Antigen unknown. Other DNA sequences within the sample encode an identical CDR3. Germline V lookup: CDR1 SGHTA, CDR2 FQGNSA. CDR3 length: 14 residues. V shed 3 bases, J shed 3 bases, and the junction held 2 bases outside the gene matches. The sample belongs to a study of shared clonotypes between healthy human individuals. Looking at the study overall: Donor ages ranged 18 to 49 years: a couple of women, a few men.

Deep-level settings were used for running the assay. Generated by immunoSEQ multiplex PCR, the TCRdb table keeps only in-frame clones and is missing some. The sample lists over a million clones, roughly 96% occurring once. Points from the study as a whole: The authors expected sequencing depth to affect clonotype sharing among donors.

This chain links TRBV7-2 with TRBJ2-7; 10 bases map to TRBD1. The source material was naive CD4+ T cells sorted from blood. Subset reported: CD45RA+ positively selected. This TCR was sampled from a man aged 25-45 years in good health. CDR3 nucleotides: TGTGCCAGCAGCTTCGGGACAGGGGTCTACGAGCAGTACTTC. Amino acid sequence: CASSFGTGVYEQYF.